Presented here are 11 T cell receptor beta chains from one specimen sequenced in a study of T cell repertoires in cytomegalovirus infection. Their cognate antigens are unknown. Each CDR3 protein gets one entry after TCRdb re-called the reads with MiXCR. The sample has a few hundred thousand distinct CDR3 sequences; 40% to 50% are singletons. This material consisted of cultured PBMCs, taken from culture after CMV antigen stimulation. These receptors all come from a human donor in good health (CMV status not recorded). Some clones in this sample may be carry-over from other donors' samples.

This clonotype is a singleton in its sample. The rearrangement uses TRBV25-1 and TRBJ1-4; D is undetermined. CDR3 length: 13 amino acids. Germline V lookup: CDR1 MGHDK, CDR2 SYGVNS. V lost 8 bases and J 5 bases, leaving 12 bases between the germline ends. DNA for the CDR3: TGTGCCAGCCGGGGAACCCGGAATGAAAAACTGTTTTTT. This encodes CASRGTRNEKLFF.

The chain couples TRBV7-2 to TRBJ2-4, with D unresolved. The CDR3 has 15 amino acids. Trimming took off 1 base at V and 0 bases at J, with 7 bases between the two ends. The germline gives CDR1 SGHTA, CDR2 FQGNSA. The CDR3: CASSLGQLAKNIQYF. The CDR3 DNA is TGTGCCAGCAGCTTAGGGCAGCTAGCCAAAAACATTCAGTACTTC.

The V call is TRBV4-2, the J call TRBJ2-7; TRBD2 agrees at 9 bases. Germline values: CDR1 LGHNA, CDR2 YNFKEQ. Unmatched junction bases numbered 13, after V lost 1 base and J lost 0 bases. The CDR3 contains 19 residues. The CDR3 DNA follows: TGTGCCAGCAGCCAAGGTCCCGCGGGGGGGGCCAGACCCTCCTACGAGCAGTACTTC. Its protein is CASSQGPAGGARPSYEQYF.

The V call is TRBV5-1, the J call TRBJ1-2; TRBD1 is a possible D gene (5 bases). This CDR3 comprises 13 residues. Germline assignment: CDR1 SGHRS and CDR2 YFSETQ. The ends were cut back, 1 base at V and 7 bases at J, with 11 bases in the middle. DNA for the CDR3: TGCGCCAGCAGCTTGAGTAGGGGAACTGGCTACACCTTC. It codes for CASSLSRGTGYTF. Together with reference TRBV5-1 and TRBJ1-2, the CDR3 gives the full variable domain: KAGVTQTPRYLIKTRGQQVTLSCSPISGHRSVSWYQQTPGQGLQFLFEYFSETQRNKGNFPGRFSGRQFSNSRSEMNVSTLELGDSALYLCASSLSRGTGYTFGSGTRLTVV.

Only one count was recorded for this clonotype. CDR3 DNA sequence: TGTGCCAGCAGTTTTCGGACAGGGGGAGTTTACGAGCAGTACTTC. This sequence encodes CASSFRTGGVYEQYF. The rearrangement joins TRBV27 to TRBJ2-7; 10 positions agree with TRBD1. The germline V gene has CDR1 MNHEY and CDR2 SMNVEV (reference sequence). Trimming took 3 bases from V and 4 from J; bases not matched to a gene: 6. CDR3 size: 15 residues.

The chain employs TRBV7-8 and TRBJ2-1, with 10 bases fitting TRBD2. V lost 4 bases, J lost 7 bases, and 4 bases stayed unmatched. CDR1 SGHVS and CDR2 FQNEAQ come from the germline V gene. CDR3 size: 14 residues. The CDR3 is CASSYSGGANEQFF. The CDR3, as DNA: TGTGCCAGCAGCTACAGCGGGGGGGCGAATGAGCAGTTCTTC.

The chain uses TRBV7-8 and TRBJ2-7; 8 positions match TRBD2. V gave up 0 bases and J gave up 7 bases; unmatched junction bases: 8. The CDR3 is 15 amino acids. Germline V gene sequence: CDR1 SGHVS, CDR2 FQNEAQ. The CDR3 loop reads CASSLAGGGRREQYF. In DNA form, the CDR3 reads TGTGCCAGCAGCTTAGCGGGTGGCGGGAGGCGGGAGCAGTACTTC.

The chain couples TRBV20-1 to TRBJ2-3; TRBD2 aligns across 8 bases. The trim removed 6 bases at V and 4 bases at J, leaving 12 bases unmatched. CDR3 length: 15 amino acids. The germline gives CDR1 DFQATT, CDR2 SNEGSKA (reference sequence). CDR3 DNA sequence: TGCAGTGCCTCCGGGACTAGGGGGAGTGCAGATACGCAGTATTTT. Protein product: CSASGTRGSADTQYF.

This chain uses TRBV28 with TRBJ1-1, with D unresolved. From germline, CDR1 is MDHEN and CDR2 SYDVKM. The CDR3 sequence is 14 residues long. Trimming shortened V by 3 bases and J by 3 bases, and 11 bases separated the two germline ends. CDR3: CASSLVGVYTEAFF. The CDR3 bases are TGTGCCAGCAGTTTGGTTGGGGTATACACTGAAGCTTTCTTT.

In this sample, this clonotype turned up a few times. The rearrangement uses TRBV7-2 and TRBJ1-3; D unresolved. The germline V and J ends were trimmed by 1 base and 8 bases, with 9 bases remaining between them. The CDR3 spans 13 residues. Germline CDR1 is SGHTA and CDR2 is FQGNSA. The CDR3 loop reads CASSLVQLDTIYF. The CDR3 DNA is TGTGCCAGCAGCTTAGTACAGTTGGACACCATATATTTT. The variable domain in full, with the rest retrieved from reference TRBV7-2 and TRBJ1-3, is GAGVSQSPSNKVTEKGKDVELRCDPISGHTALYWYRQSLGQGLEFLIYFQGNSAPDKSGLPSDRFSAERTGGSVSTLTIQRTQQEDSAVYLCASSLVQLDTIYFGEGSWLTVV.

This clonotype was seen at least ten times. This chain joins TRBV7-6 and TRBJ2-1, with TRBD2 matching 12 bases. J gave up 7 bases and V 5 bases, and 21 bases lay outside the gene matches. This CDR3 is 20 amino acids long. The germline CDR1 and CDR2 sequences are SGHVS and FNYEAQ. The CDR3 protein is CASSIFLTSGRRGVGNEQFF. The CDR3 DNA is TGTGCCAGCAGCATATTCTTGACTAGCGGGAGAAGGGGGGTCGGGAATGAGCAGTTCTTC.